The 15 T cell receptor beta chains below all came from one sample that was sequenced in a study of T cell changes during pregnancy in multiple sclerosis. TCRdb's table, derived via immunoSEQ multiplex PCR, lists solely in-frame clones and lacks some. The sample consists of tens of thousands of clones, about 91% of them appearing once. Sequencing used CD4+ T cells from peripheral blood mononuclear cells, obtained in the third trimester of pregnancy. These receptors all stem from a female donor in good health, enrolled as a control in a pregnancy study.

This clone was seen a single time. This chain links TRBV6-5 with TRBJ1-6, with D perhaps TRBD1 (5 bases). This CDR3 comprises 14 residues. V lost 2 bases, J lost 7 bases, and 9 bases lay in between. CDR1 and CDR2 from the germline V gene are MNHEY and SVGAGI. The CDR3 sequence is CASSYRHRNSPLHF. In nucleotides, the CDR3 is TGTGCCAGCAGTTACCGACACAGGAATTCACCCCTCCACTTT.

The rearrangement links TRBV5-1 to TRBJ2-2; D is unclear. There are 15 residues in the CDR3. The germline CDR1 and CDR2 sequences are SGHRS and YFSETQ. V lost 0 bases to trimming and J lost 1 base, with 7 bases between them. The CDR3 sequence is CASSLGHQNTGELFF. CDR3 nucleotides: TGCGCCAGCAGCTTGGGACACCAGAACACCGGGGAGCTGTTTTTT.

This sequence joins TRBV28 and TRBJ2-1; 10 nucleotides align to TRBD2. The germline V gene has CDR1 MDHEN and CDR2 SYDVKM. CDR3 length: 16 residues. After removal of 2 bases from V and 9 bases from J, the junction contained 10 bases not matched to a gene. The CDR3 protein is CASSLGASGRNGEQFF. The CDR3 DNA sequence: TGTGCCAGCAGTTTAGGGGCTAGCGGGAGAAATGGTGAGCAGTTCTTC. Full variable domain (rest looked up from reference TRBV28 and TRBJ2-1): DVKVTQSSRYLVKRTGEKVFLECVQDMDHENMFWYRQDPGLGLRLIYFSYDVKMKEKGDIPEGYSVSREKKERFSLILESASTNQTSMYLCASSLGASGRNGEQFFGPGTRLTVL.

V gene TRBV15 combines with J gene TRBJ2-3; 7 bases are shared with TRBD2. The germline V gene has CDR1 LNHNV and CDR2 YYDKDF (reference sequence). Trimming removed 1 base from V and 2 bases from J; junction bases left unmatched: 3. This CDR3 is 15 amino acids long. The CDR3 is CATSRASGFTDTQYF. CDR3 coding DNA: TGTGCCACCAGCAGAGCTAGCGGCTTCACAGATACGCAGTATTTT.

This clone has a single count. The chain employs TRBV7-9 and TRBJ1-1; D is perhaps TRBD1 (5 bases). Trimming took off 3 bases at V and 9 bases at J, with 8 bases between the two ends. The CDR3 runs 11 residues. Germline V gene sequence: CDR1 SEHNR, CDR2 FQNEAQ (reference sequence). The CDR3, as DNA: TGTGCCAGCAGCTTTGAGGACAAAGCTTTCTTT. Translating it yields CASSFEDKAFF.

The chain carries TRBV7-2 and TRBJ2-5; possible D gene TRBD2, 6 bases. This CDR3 is built from 15 residues. Deletions cut 0 bases from V and 10 bases from J, with 18 bases between. Germline V CDR1 and CDR2: SGHTA, FQGNSA. The CDR3 loop reads CASSLAGLGVEGQYF. In DNA, the CDR3 is TGTGCCAGCAGCTTAGCGGGACTCGGGGTCGAGGGCCAGTACTTC.

The chain employs TRBV4-1 and TRBJ2-7; 7 bases are a match to TRBD2. CDR3 length equals 15 residues. Germline-derived CDR1 and CDR2 are MGHRA and YSYEKL. J gave up 5 bases and V 1 base, and 8 bases lay outside the gene matches. The CDR3 DNA is TGCGCCAGCAGCCAAGTCGGCGGGAGTGCCCACGAGCAGTACTTC. Protein sequence: CASSQVGGSAHEQYF.

The rearrangement uses TRBV18 and TRBJ2-7, with no clear D. The V end was cut by 2 bases, the J end by 2 bases, with 4 bases between. The CDR3 runs 12 residues. Germline assignment: CDR1 KGHSH and CDR2 LQKENI. CDR3 nucleotide sequence: TGTGCCAGCTCACCAAGCACCTACGAGCAGTACTTC. It yields the protein CASSPSTYEQYF.

This clone was counted once. The same CDR3 is also encoded by other DNA sequences in this sample. The chain employs TRBV18 and TRBJ1-2, with TRBD1 matching 7 bases. V lost 3 bases to trimming and J lost 0 bases; unmatched junction nucleotides: 4. The CDR3 loop spans 15 amino acids. CDR1 is KGHSH, CDR2 LQKENI, per germline. The CDR3 spells CASSPPGQTNYGYTF. DNA for the CDR3: TGTGCCAGCTCACCTCCGGGACAGACTAACTATGGCTACACCTTC.

The chain is built from TRBV20-1 and TRBJ2-1; no definite D call. The CDR3 consists of 11 residues. Trimming removed 0 bases at V and 7 bases at J, with 4 bases between. Germline V CDR1 and CDR2: DFQATT, SNEGSKA (reference sequence). CDR3 loop: CSARDPNEQFF. DNA of the CDR3: TGCAGTGCTAGAGATCCGAATGAGCAGTTCTTC.

The gene calls are TRBV7-6 and TRBJ1-1; weak D call: TRBD1 (5 bases). Trimming cost V 6 bases and J 1 base, with 9 bases left between them. The CDR3 sequence is 13 residues long. In germline, CDR1 is SGHVS, CDR2 FNYEAQ. The CDR3 region is CASRGHPNTEAFF. DNA of the CDR3: TGTGCCAGCAGAGGACACCCGAACACTGAAGCTTTCTTT. Based on the CDR3 plus reference TRBV7-6 and TRBJ1-1, the full variable domain is GAGVSQSPRYKVTKRGQDVALRCDPISGHVSLYWYRQALGQGPEFLTYFNYEAQQDKSGLPNDRFSAERPEGSISTLTIQRTEQRDSAMYRCASRGHPNTEAFFGQGTRLTVV.

The rearrangement links TRBV5-1 to TRBJ2-3; the D is unclear. Germline V gene lookup returns CDR1 SGHRS and CDR2 YFSETQ. Trimming took off 5 bases at V and 0 bases at J, with 7 bases between the two ends. The CDR3 extends over 13 amino acids. The CDR3 reads CASSDISTDTQYF. CDR3 in DNA: TGCGCCAGCAGTGACATCAGCACAGATACGCAGTATTTT.

The V and J genes are TRBV6-6 and TRBJ1-6, with 9 bases aligning to TRBD1. The V and J ends lost 5 bases and 10 bases, in that order; junction bases with no gene match: 9. The CDR3 spans 15 residues. Germline V gene lookup returns CDR1 MNHNY and CDR2 SVGAGI (reference sequence). CDR3: CASSQGDREASPLHF. The CDR3, as DNA: TGTGCCAGCAGTCAAGGGGACAGGGAAGCGTCACCCCTCCACTTT.

The rearrangement links TRBV10-3 to TRBJ1-4; D gene unclear. Germline V gene data show CDR1 as ENHRY and CDR2 as SYGVKD. There are 12 residues in the CDR3. Trimming removed 5 bases at V and 8 bases at J, with 9 bases between. CDR3 protein: CAISSGLEKLFF. CDR3 nucleotide sequence: TGTGCCATCAGTAGCGGGCTAGAAAAACTGTTTTTT.

This clone was seen just once. V is TRBV18 and J is TRBJ1-5; D is uncertain. V shed 6 bases and J shed 2 bases, with 17 bases lying between them. Per germline, CDR1 KGHSH and CDR2 LQKENI. The CDR3 consists of 16 residues. CDR3 in DNA: TGTGCCAGCTCGGGAGTGGAGGCGCATGGCAATCAGCCCCAGCATTTT. Translation gives CASSGVEAHGNQPQHF.